A single sample gave rise to the 32 T cell receptor beta chains below, sequenced in a study of Graves' ophthalmopathy and Graves' hyperthyroidism. TCR beta CDR3 amplification used RNA transcripts. Amplification began with first-round RT-PCR using HTBI primers, then second-round multiplex PCR was performed. Via MiXCR, TCRdb re-called the multiplex PCR reads, giving one row per CDR3 protein. The data contain about 220,000 distinct CDR3 sequences, about a fifth of them seen just once; the ten biggest clones take up roughly 39%. Sequencing was done on a sample of peripheral blood. The receptor source for this set is a woman aged 45-65 years with Graves' ophthalmopathy.

The rearrangement joins TRBV5-1 to TRBJ2-5, with 9 bases matching TRBD1. The ends lost 4 bases at V and 4 bases at J; junction bases unmatched: 8. Germline V gene lookup returns CDR1 SGHRS and CDR2 YFSETQ. This CDR3 spans 15 amino acids. The CDR3 coding sequence is TGCGCCAGCAGCGCGGGACAGGGAAAGCGAGAGACCCAGTACTTC. Encoded protein: CASSAGQGKRETQYF.

The rearrangement uses TRBV20-1 and TRBJ2-7; weak D call: TRBD2 (6 bases). The CDR3 totals 13 residues. CDR1 and CDR2 from the germline V gene are DFQATT and SNEGSKA (reference sequence). Trimming cost V 0 bases and J 7 bases, with 13 bases left between them. CDR3 DNA sequence: TGCAGTGCTAGAGATGGCTTGGCGGGGGAGCAGTACTTC. It specifies CSARDGLAGEQYF.

This clonotype was counted only a few times. The rearrangement links TRBV6-1 to TRBJ1-1, with D uncertain. This CDR3 has 15 amino acids. V gave up 2 bases and J gave up 0 bases, with 10 bases separating them. Germline CDR1 is MNHNS and CDR2 is SASEGT. The CDR3 loop is CASSEWQSMNTEAFF. The DNA of the CDR3 is TGTGCCAGCAGTGAATGGCAGTCCATGAACACTGAAGCTTTCTTT.

This clonotype was detected many times. The rearrangement links TRBV12-3 or TRBV12-4 to TRBJ1-1, with D perhaps TRBD1 (5 bases). V lost 3 bases to trimming and J lost 1 base, with 18 bases between them. CDR3 size: 17 residues. In DNA form, the CDR3 reads TGTGCCAGCAGTTTTGGCCCTGGGGGATCAGCGAACACTGAAGCTTTCTTT. Amino acid sequence: CASSFGPGGSANTEAFF.

This clonotype came up many times. The rearrangement joins TRBV20-1 to TRBJ2-7; TRBD1 matches at 9 bases. Germline CDR1 is DFQATT and CDR2 is SNEGSKA (reference sequence). The CDR3 has 13 amino acids. Unmatched junction bases numbered 7, after V lost 6 bases and J lost 4 bases. The CDR3 protein is CSAQQGAKYEQYF. The CDR3 DNA follows: TGCAGTGCACAACAGGGGGCAAAGTACGAGCAGTACTTC.

This clonotype was found many times. The CDR3, as DNA: TGTGCCAGCAGTGATAGACAATCGAGCACTGAAGCTTTCTTT. Encoded protein: CASSDRQSSTEAFF. The chain carries TRBV6-1 and TRBJ1-1; D is unclear. The V end lost 3 bases, the J end lost 4 bases, and 12 bases lay between the germline ends. The CDR3 totals 14 residues. CDR1 and CDR2 from the germline V gene are MNHNS and SASEGT.

This clonotype was observed once. The chain recombines TRBV11-2 with TRBJ2-5; 9 nucleotides align to TRBD1. This CDR3 is 16 amino acids long. J was trimmed by 2 bases and V by 4 bases; bases with no gene match: 8. CDR1 and CDR2 from the germline V gene are SGHAT and FQNNGV. CDR3 bases: TGTGCCAGCAGCTCACCAGGGACAGGGTGGCAAGAGACCCAGTACTTC. Amino acid sequence: CASSSPGTGWQETQYF.

The chain recombines TRBV5-1 with TRBJ2-7; 16 nucleotides line up with TRBD2. Germline V gene data show CDR1 as SGHRS and CDR2 as YFSETQ. This CDR3 contains 18 residues. V dropped 4 bases and J dropped 1; count of bases not matched to a gene: 8. Here the CDR3 DNA reads TGCGCCAGCAGCCAAGGGACTAGCGGGAGGGCCCAGTCCTACGAGCAGTACTTC. This translates into CASSQGTSGRAQSYEQYF.

This chain connects TRBV28 to TRBJ1-3; possibly TRBD1 for D (6 bases). Trimming removed 3 bases from V and 3 bases from J, with 12 bases in between. Germline V lookup: CDR1 MDHEN, CDR2 SYDVKM. The length of the CDR3 is 15 residues. CDR3 coding DNA: TGTGCCAGCAGTTTTGGACAGCCATATGGAAACACCATATATTTT. Translated: CASSFGQPYGNTIYF.

Ten or more counts support this clonotype. The chain has TRBV20-1 and TRBJ2-5, with 11 bases aligning to TRBD2. Germline V gene data show CDR1 as DFQATT and CDR2 as SNEGSKA (reference sequence). The V gene end was trimmed by 0 bases and the J gene end by 2 bases; junction bases not matched to a gene: 5. This CDR3 region has 16 residues. CDR3 nucleotides: TGCAGTGCTAGAGATTCCGGGACTAGCGGACAAGAGACCCAGTACTTC. Its translation is CSARDSGTSGQETQYF.

This clonotype was detected ten times or more. The chain links TRBV29-1 to TRBJ1-1, with D perhaps matching TRBD1 (6 bases). The germline V gene encodes CDR1 SQVTM and CDR2 ANQGSEA. This CDR3 has 13 residues. Trimming shortened V by 6 bases and J by 8 bases, and 19 bases separated the two germline ends. The CDR3 nucleotides read TGCAGCGTGCTGAGCCCGTACCAGGGGGAAGCTTTCTTT. The encoded protein is CSVLSPYQGEAFF.

In this sample, this clonotype turned up many times. The chain employs TRBV20-1 and TRBJ2-7; no firm D call. The CDR3 loop spans 12 amino acids. CDR1 is DFQATT, CDR2 SNEGSKA, per germline (reference sequence). Trimming removed 3 bases at V and 4 bases at J, with 10 bases between. CDR3 loop: CSASYSPYEQYF. The DNA for the CDR3 is TGCAGTGCTAGTTACAGCCCATACGAGCAGTACTTC.

This clonotype was picked up one time. This chain uses TRBV6-2 or TRBV6-3 with TRBJ2-7; tentatively, D is TRBD2 (5 bases). The V gene's germline CDR1 is MNHEY and CDR2 SVGEGT. The CDR3 covers 15 residues. V was shortened by 0 bases and J by 1 base, with 10 bases between the two germline ends. CDR3 loop: CASSYSATGSYEQYF. Written as DNA, the CDR3 is TGTGCCAGCAGTTACTCCGCTACGGGATCCTACGAGCAGTACTTC.

This clonotype appeared many times. The chain recombines TRBV15 with TRBJ1-2; D might be TRBD1 (6 bases). The V gene lost 6 bases and the J gene lost 8 bases, with 19 bases spanning the gap. This CDR3 has 14 amino acids. Germline CDR1 is LNHNV and CDR2 is YYDKDF (reference sequence). In DNA, the CDR3 is TGTGCCACCAGAGGACAGCCAGCCGACAGGGGCTACACCTTC. Amino acid sequence: CATRGQPADRGYTF. The full variable domain, with the rest looked up from reference TRBV15 and TRBJ1-2, is DAMVIQNPRYQVTQFGKPVTLSCSQTLNHNVMYWYQQKSSQAPKLLFHYYDKDFNNEADTPDNFQSRRPNTSFCFLDIRSPGLGDTAMYLCATRGQPADRGYTFGSGTRLTVV.

The chain employs TRBV20-1 and TRBJ1-5, with D uncertain. Trimming took 6 bases from V and 4 from J, leaving 16 bases between them. CDR1 and CDR2 (germline): DFQATT, SNEGSKA (reference sequence). The CDR3 is 14 amino acids. Here the CDR3 DNA reads TGCAGTGCCCCACCCGGGCAGCAAAATCAGCCCCAGCATTTT. Amino acids: CSAPPGQQNQPQHF.

This clonotype was detected ten times or more. V and J are TRBV18 and TRBJ1-2; D uncertain. CDR3 length equals 15 residues. V lost 3 bases and J 0 bases, leaving 11 bases between the germline ends. Germline V gene sequence: CDR1 KGHSH, CDR2 LQKENI. CDR3 DNA sequence: TGTGCCAGCTCACCCAAGGGCACAGCTAACTATGGCTACACCTTC. Protein product: CASSPKGTANYGYTF.

This clonotype appeared a few times. The V and J genes are TRBV18 and TRBJ1-1; D ambiguous. Germline CDR1 is KGHSH and CDR2 is LQKENI. V was pared by 6 bases and J by 8 bases, with 16 bases between. CDR3 size: 13 residues. CDR3 DNA sequence: TGTGCCAGCTCCCTTGGAGCAGGAAACGAAGCTTTCTTT. Translating it yields CASSLGAGNEAFF.

Many counts were recorded for this clonotype. The V and J genes are TRBV5-1 and TRBJ1-2; 12 bases agree with TRBD1. Looked up from germline, CDR1 is SGHRS and CDR2 is YFSETQ. V dropped 5 bases and J dropped 4; count of bases not matched to a gene: 6. This CDR3 is built from 15 residues. The CDR3 coding sequence is TGCGCCAGCAGGGCCGGGACAGGGGGCTTCTATGGCTACACCTTC. Its translation: CASRAGTGGFYGYTF.

The rearrangement uses TRBV7-8 and TRBJ1-6; unclear D gene. The CDR3 contains 19 residues. Germline CDR1 is SGHVS and CDR2 is FQNEAQ. Trimming cost V 2 bases and J 0 bases, with 17 bases left between them. CDR3 DNA: TGTGCCAGCAGCTTAACACTCCCGAGGGCGAGCTCCTATAATTCACCCCTCCACTTT. This sequence encodes CASSLTLPRASSYNSPLHF.

There are many counts of this clonotype. The genes are TRBV12-3 or TRBV12-4 and TRBJ2-2; D call uncertain. The CDR3 length is 14 residues. Trimming stripped 8 bases from V and 6 bases from J, with 16 bases between. CDR3 in DNA: TGTGCCAGCGGGTACGGTGACGTGGCCGGGGAGCTGTTTTTT. This gives the protein CASGYGDVAGELFF.

This clonotype was found many times. V usage is TRBV5-1 and J usage is TRBJ2-7; D remains unclear. The germline V gene has CDR1 SGHRS and CDR2 YFSETQ. The CDR3 has 14 amino acids. The V gene lost 6 bases and the J gene lost 0 bases, with 13 bases spanning the gap. In DNA form, the CDR3 reads TGCGCCAGCATGGCCCGGACGGGCTCCTACGAGCAGTACTTC. The encoded protein is CASMARTGSYEQYF.

This clonotype has a handful of counts. This rearrangement joins TRBV4-1 to TRBJ1-4; 8 bases map to TRBD1. The CDR3 consists of 17 residues. The V segment lost 2 bases and the J segment 4 bases; nucleotides outside the gene matches: 9. Germline values: CDR1 MGHRA, CDR2 YSYEKL. CDR3 loop: CASSQHPRDRYNEKLFF. CDR3 bases: TGCGCCAGCAGCCAACATCCCCGGGACAGGTATAATGAAAAACTGTTTTTT.

This clonotype was counted only a few times. The rearrangement uses TRBV20-1 and TRBJ2-2, with TRBD2 identical over 11 bases. The CDR3 has 18 residues. Unmatched junction bases numbered 13, after V lost 2 bases and J lost 5 bases. The germline gives CDR1 DFQATT, CDR2 SNEGSKA (reference sequence). CDR3 nucleotide sequence: TGCAGTGCTAGACCAACTAGCGGGAGCGGACTACGAACCGGGGAGCTGTTTTTT. The encoded protein is CSARPTSGSGLRTGELFF.

This clonotype was seen many times. The rearrangement uses TRBV20-1 and TRBJ1-2, with TRBD1 identical over 9 bases. The germline V gene encodes CDR1 DFQATT and CDR2 SNEGSKA (reference sequence). The CDR3 runs to 13 residues. V shed 5 bases, J shed 7 bases, and the junction held 8 bases outside the gene matches. The CDR3 DNA reads TGCAGTGCTCGTCGACAGGGGGAGAGTGGCTACACCTTC. Its translation: CSARRQGESGYTF.

V and J are TRBV6-1 and TRBJ2-5; D not resolved. The V gene's germline CDR1 is MNHNS and CDR2 SASEGT. The CDR3 runs to 13 residues. V lost 1 base and J 4 bases, leaving 7 bases between the germline ends. This CDR3 reads CASSEERIETQYF. The DNA of the CDR3 is TGTGCCAGCAGTGAAGAACGGATAGAGACCCAGTACTTC.

In its sample, this clonotype was seen many times. The CDR3 here is CASSFSRDSPLHF. CDR3 DNA: TGTGCCAGCAGCTTCTCTCGGGATTCACCCCTCCACTTT. V usage is TRBV7-3 and J usage is TRBJ1-6; D is uncertain. The CDR3 is made up of 13 amino acids. CDR1 and CDR2 from the germline V gene are SGHTA and FQGTGA. V lost 3 bases and J 8 bases, leaving 8 bases between the germline ends. The complete variable domain, with remaining parts taken from reference TRBV7-3 and TRBJ1-6, reads GAGVSQTPSNKVTEKGKYVELRCDPISGHTALYWYRQSLGQGPEFLIYFQGTGAADDSGLPNDRFFAVRPEGSVSTLKIQRTERGDSAVYLCASSFSRDSPLHFGNGTRLTVT.

This sequence joins TRBV19 and TRBJ2-2; D tentatively reads TRBD1 or TRBD2 (5 bases each). V was pared by 7 bases and J by 4 bases, with 16 bases between. The CDR3 spans 15 residues. Germline V gene lookup returns CDR1 LNHDA and CDR2 SQIVND (reference sequence). The CDR3 coding sequence is TGTGCCAGTAACCCTGGGACGGGTAGCACCGGGGAGCTGTTTTTT. Translation gives CASNPGTGSTGELFF.

V gene TRBV6-2 or TRBV6-3 combines with J gene TRBJ1-6, with D perhaps TRBD1 (6 bases). Germline loops: CDR1 MNHEY, CDR2 SVGEGT. V dropped 6 bases and J dropped 8 bases, with 17 bases sitting between them. The CDR3 contains 15 residues. The CDR3 here is CASRGHPTSDSPLHF. The DNA for the CDR3 is TGTGCCAGCAGGGGACATCCTACATCGGATTCACCCCTCCACTTT.

In its sample, this clonotype was seen many times. The V call is TRBV27, the J call TRBJ1-1; possible D gene TRBD1, 5 bases. CDR1 is MNHEY, CDR2 SMNVEV, per germline (reference sequence). V shed 8 bases and J shed 1 base, with 11 bases lying between them. This CDR3 has 13 residues. CDR3 protein: CASLGGGNTEAFF. CDR3 DNA: TGTGCCAGCTTGGGGGGGGGGAACACTGAAGCTTTCTTT.

The sample holds many counts of this clonotype. The chain joins TRBV27 to TRBJ1-1; a weak D match, TRBD1 (5 bases). The CDR3 sequence is 16 residues long. V was shortened by 4 bases and J by 4 bases, with 19 bases between the two germline ends. In germline, CDR1 is MNHEY, CDR2 SMNVEV (reference sequence). DNA of the CDR3: TGTGCCAGCAGTTCGGGTAGTTCGGGGGTGGGCACTGAAGCTTTCTTT. As protein: CASSSGSSGVGTEAFF.

This chain uses TRBV27 with TRBJ2-4; D uncertain. In germline, CDR1 is MNHEY, CDR2 SMNVEV (reference sequence). V lost 4 bases, J lost 0 bases, and 10 bases lay in between. The CDR3 contains 15 residues. The CDR3 here is CASSSTRLAKNIQYF. As DNA, the CDR3 is TGTGCCAGCAGTTCGACCCGCCTAGCCAAAAACATTCAGTACTTC.

This clonotype was observed at least ten times. The CDR3 bases are TGTGCCAGCACCACAACTAGCGGGAGTTTCTACGAGCAGTACTTC. Protein product: CASTTTSGSFYEQYF. This chain links TRBV6-1 with TRBJ2-7; 11 bases are shared with TRBD2. The CDR3 runs 15 residues. With V trimmed by 7 bases and J by 3 bases, 8 bases remained unmatched. From germline, CDR1 is MNHNS and CDR2 SASEGT.